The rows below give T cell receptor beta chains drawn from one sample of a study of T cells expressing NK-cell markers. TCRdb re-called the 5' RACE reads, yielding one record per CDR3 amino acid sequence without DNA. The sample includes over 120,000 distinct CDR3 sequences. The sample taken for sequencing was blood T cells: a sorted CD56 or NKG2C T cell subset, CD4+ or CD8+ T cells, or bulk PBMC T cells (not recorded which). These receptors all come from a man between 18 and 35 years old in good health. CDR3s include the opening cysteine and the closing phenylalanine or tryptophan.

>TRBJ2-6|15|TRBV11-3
CASSSPNSGANVLTF
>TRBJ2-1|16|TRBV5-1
CASSFRRAQSYNEQFF
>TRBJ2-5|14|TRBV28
CASSQRGRGETQYF
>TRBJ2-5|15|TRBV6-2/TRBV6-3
CASNPSGSGSETQYF
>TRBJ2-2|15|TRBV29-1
CSVESGRGGIGELFF
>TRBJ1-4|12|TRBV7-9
CASRTEDEKLFF
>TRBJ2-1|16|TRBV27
CASSLRTSGTDNEQFF
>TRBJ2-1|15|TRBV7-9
CASSLEQGGHNEQFF
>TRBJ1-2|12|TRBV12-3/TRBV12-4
CASSFRPHGYTF
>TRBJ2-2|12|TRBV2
CASIQGPGELFF
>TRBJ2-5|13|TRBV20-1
CSAWDSEQETQYF
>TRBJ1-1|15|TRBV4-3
CASSQVGSLNTEAFF
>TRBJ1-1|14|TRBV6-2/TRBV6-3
CASSYFREDTEAFF
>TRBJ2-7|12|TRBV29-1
CSVRTSSYEQYF
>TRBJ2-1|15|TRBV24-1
CATSDPGTGASEQFF
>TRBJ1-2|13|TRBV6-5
CASSRGLSYGYTF
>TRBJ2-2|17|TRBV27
CASSLSLTGGPTGELFF
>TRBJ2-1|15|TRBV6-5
CASSSQGHTYNEQFF
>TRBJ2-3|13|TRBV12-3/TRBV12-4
CASSFSGADTQYF
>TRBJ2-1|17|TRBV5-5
CASTRGLAGDSYNEQFF
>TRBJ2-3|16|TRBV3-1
CASSQGEGGKTDTQYF
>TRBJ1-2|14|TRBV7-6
CASSLGSGRRGYTF
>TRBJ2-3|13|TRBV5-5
CASVTGTTDTQYF
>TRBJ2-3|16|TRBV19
CASSMFVSARPDTQYF
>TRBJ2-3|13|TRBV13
CATSSVFPDTQYF
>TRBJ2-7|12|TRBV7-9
CASSPNVDEQYF
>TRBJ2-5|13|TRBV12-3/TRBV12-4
CASSLVLLETQYF
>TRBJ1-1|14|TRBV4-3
CASSQGTGLTEAFF
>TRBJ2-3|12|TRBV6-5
CASSYSSGEQYF
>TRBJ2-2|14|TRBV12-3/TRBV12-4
CASREAGRDGELFF
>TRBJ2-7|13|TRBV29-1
CSPAGSPPYEQYF
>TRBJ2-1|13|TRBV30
CAWSGTAYNEQFF
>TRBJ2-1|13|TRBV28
CASSLTTGNEQFF
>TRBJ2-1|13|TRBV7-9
CASSSDYGNEQFF
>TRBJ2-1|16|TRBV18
CASSPQGDGPYNEQFF
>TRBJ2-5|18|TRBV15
CATSRVSLAGGERETQYF
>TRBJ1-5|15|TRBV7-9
CASSYHGGSNQPQHF
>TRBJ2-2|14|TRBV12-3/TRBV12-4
CASRTSGPTGELFF
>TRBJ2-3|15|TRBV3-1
CASSQDGLSTDTQYF
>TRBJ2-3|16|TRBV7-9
CASSSSKGALTDTQYF
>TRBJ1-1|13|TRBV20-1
CSARDRIKGEAFF
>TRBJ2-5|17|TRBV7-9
CASSLIQGGRGQETQYF
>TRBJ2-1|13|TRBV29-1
CSASGNSYNEQFF
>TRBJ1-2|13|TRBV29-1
CSVEVATVYGYTF
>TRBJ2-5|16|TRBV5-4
CASSNGVGWDQETQYF
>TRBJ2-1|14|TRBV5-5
CASSFWTGHDEQFF
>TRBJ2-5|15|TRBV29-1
CSVPGQGASGETQYF
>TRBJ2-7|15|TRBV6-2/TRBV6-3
CASSYPERSSYEQYF
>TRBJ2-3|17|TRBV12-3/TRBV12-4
CASSLDGQGAPTDTQYF
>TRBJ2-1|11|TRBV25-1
CASTRGDEQFF
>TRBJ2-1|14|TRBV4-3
CASSQVSGYNEQFF
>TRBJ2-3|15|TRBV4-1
CASSQGRAEGDTQYF
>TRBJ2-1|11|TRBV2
CASAYGNEQFF
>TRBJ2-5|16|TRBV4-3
CASSQGRTSGKETQYF
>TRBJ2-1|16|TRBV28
CASSLLAGGSYNEQFF
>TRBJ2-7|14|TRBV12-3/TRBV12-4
CASNEGLWVYEQYF
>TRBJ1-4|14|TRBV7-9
CASSALGTSEKLFF
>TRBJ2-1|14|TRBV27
CASSFGGSTNEQFF
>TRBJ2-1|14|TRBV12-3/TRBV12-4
CASSFELAHNEQFF